A single sample is the source of the 14 T cell receptor beta chains below, sequenced in a study of T cells in Graves' hyperthyroidism and ophthalmopathy. What was amplified from RNA transcripts were TCR beta CDR3 regions. First-round RT-PCR of the TCR CDR3 relied on the HTBI primer set. TCRdb re-called the multiplex PCR reads with MiXCR, one entry per CDR3 protein. The sample includes some 380,000 distinct CDR3 sequences, roughly 13% of them seen just once. Sequencing input: blood. The source of these receptors is a young man with Graves' hyperthyroidism that later progressed to Graves' ophthalmopathy.

This clonotype was seen many times. This chain links TRBV6-5 with TRBJ1-3; D is ambiguous. CDR1 and CDR2 (germline): MNHEY, SVGAGI. Trimming removed 0 bases from V and 0 bases from J, with 6 bases in between. The CDR3 is made up of 15 amino acids. CDR3 sequence reads: CASSYSRFSGNTIYF. As DNA, the CDR3 is TGTGCCAGCAGTTACTCAAGGTTCTCTGGAAACACCATATATTTT.

This clonotype showed up just a few times. The rearrangement joins TRBV7-8 to TRBJ2-2; 9 positions match TRBD1. The length of the CDR3 is 15 residues. CDR1 and CDR2 (germline): SGHVS, FQNEAQ. V lost 6 bases, J lost 4 bases, and 6 bases stayed unmatched. Here the CDR3 reads CASSSTGGATGELFF. The CDR3 DNA sequence: TGTGCCAGCAGTTCGACAGGGGGGGCCACCGGGGAGCTGTTTTTT.

This clonotype was seen many times. The CDR3 DNA sequence: TGTGCCAGCAGTTTAAGGGGATCCAATGGCTACACCTTC. The encoded protein is CASSLRGSNGYTF. This chain uses TRBV12-3 or TRBV12-4 with TRBJ1-2; D might be TRBD1 (5 bases). Deletions cut 2 bases from V and 6 bases from J, with 10 bases between. CDR3 size: 13 residues.

In its sample, this clonotype was seen many times. The chain links TRBV7-3 to TRBJ1-1; 10 nucleotides match TRBD1. Losses at the gene ends were 5 bases for V and 1 base for J; bases not matched to a gene: 10. Germline loops: CDR1 SGHTA, CDR2 FQGTGA. The CDR3 runs to 17 residues. The CDR3 DNA reads as TGTGCCAGCAGCCCACCACCGGGACAGGGGACGAACACTGAAGCTTTCTTT. This translates into CASSPPPGQGTNTEAFF.

This clonotype was recorded many times. The CDR3 nucleotides are TGTGCCAGCAGTGAAGATATGAGGTTGGCAACTGAAGCTTTCTTT. It codes for CASSEDMRLATEAFF. The chain carries TRBV2 and TRBJ1-1, with D uncertain. V was pared by 1 base and J by 5 bases, with 14 bases between. Germline V gene data show CDR1 as SNHLY and CDR2 as FYNNEI. The CDR3 consists of 15 residues.

This clonotype was observed many times. V and J are TRBV28 and TRBJ1-5; D call uncertain. V lost 6 bases and J 2 bases, leaving 20 bases between the germline ends. Germline V gives CDR1 MDHEN, CDR2 SYDVKM. CDR3 length: 17 amino acids. The chain's CDR3 is CASRRGSLDTGNQPQHF. The CDR3 nucleotides are TGTGCCAGCAGACGTGGGTCCCTTGACACAGGCAATCAGCCCCAGCATTTT. The variable domain in full, with the rest retrieved from reference TRBV28 and TRBJ1-5, is DVKVTQSSRYLVKRTGEKVFLECVQDMDHENMFWYRQDPGLGLRLIYFSYDVKMKEKGDIPEGYSVSREKKERFSLILESASTNQTSMYLCASRRGSLDTGNQPQHFGDGTRLSIL.

This clonotype was detected ten times or more. The chain has TRBV12-3 or TRBV12-4 and TRBJ1-2; 8 bases fit TRBD1. The CDR3 extends over 14 amino acids. Trimming took 7 bases from V and 8 from J; bases not matched to a gene: 12. CDR3 in DNA: TGTGCCAGCACCCTGGACAGGGCAATTGGCGGCTACACCTTC. Translated, it gives CASTLDRAIGGYTF.

This clonotype was seen ten or more times. The rearrangement joins TRBV7-9 to TRBJ2-1; TRBD1 might be the D (6 bases). V shed 0 bases and J shed 7 bases, with 16 bases lying between them. Per germline, CDR1 SEHNR and CDR2 FQNEAQ (reference sequence). CDR3 length equals 16 residues. CDR3 DNA: TGTGCCAGCAGCTTAGCAGGGCAGGGGTTCGGAAATGAGCAGTTCTTC. It yields the protein CASSLAGQGFGNEQFF. Drawing the rest from reference TRBV7-9 and TRBJ2-1, the complete variable domain is DTGVSQNPRHKITKRGQNVTFRCDPISEHNRLYWYRQTLGQGPEFLTYFQNEAQLEKSRLLSDRFSAERPKGSFSTLEIQRTEQGDSAMYLCASSLAGQGFGNEQFFGPGTRLTVL.

This clonotype was seen repeatedly, ten times or more. The chain combines TRBV28 with TRBJ1-2; D might be TRBD1 (5 bases). V lost 5 bases to trimming and J lost 5 bases, with 30 bases between them. Germline V lookup: CDR1 MDHEN, CDR2 SYDVKM. The CDR3 is 19 amino acids. The CDR3 coding sequence is TGTGCCAGCAGTCCTTTTGAAGGGAGATTACAACGGGAGGGGTATGGCTACACCTTC. Amino acids: CASSPFEGRLQREGYGYTF.

This clonotype was counted at least ten times. The chain is built from TRBV4-1 and TRBJ2-7, with a tentative D call TRBD1 (5 bases). The CDR3 is made up of 16 amino acids. Per the germline V gene, CDR1 is MGHRA and CDR2 is YSYEKL. Trimming cost V 5 bases and J 3 bases, with 20 bases left between them. The chain's CDR3 is CASSITQGSGHYEQYF. The CDR3 region has the DNA TGCGCCAGCAGCATCACCCAAGGGTCCGGACACTACGAGCAGTACTTC.

At least ten counts were recorded for this clonotype. The J gene is TRBJ1-6, the V gene TRBV28; D might be TRBD1 (5 bases). Germline CDR1 MDHEN, CDR2 SYDVKM. The germline V and J ends were trimmed by 6 bases and 10 bases, with 16 bases remaining between them. The CDR3 covers 14 residues. CDR3 in amino acids: CASSPPHGGSPLHF. CDR3 DNA sequence: TGTGCCAGCAGCCCACCTCATGGGGGGTCACCCCTCCACTTT. The full variable domain, with the rest looked up from reference TRBV28 and TRBJ1-6, is DVKVTQSSRYLVKRTGEKVFLECVQDMDHENMFWYRQDPGLGLRLIYFSYDVKMKEKGDIPEGYSVSREKKERFSLILESASTNQTSMYLCASSPPHGGSPLHFGNGTRLTVT.

This clonotype appeared many times. The chain has TRBV27 and TRBJ2-3; a weak D match, TRBD1 (6 bases). The germline V gene encodes CDR1 MNHEY and CDR2 SMNVEV (reference sequence). The V end was cut by 0 bases, the J end by 2 bases, with 12 bases between. The CDR3 contains 16 residues. The CDR3 coding sequence is TGTGCCAGCAGTTTATCAGGAATGGGACACACAGATACGCAGTATTTT. This translates into CASSLSGMGHTDTQYF.

This clonotype was detected ten times or more. The chain combines TRBV28 with TRBJ1-2; TRBD1 might be the D (5 bases). V lost 4 bases, J lost 7 bases, and 13 bases lay in between. Germline lookup yields CDR1 MDHEN and CDR2 SYDVKM. CDR3 length: 13 amino acids. The CDR3 protein is CASSSSQGPGYTF. The CDR3 coding sequence is TGTGCCAGCAGTTCCTCTCAGGGACCTGGCTACACCTTC.

The table lists this clonotype with many counts. The gene calls are TRBV4-2 and TRBJ1-2; D is unresolved. Germline values: CDR1 LGHNA, CDR2 YNFKEQ. CDR3 length equals 18 residues. The ends were cut back, 1 base at V and 4 bases at J, with 22 bases in the middle. CDR3 DNA: TGTGCCAGCAGCCAAGGACCGGCCACAGAGAGATCAACCTATGGCTACACCTTC. Its protein product is CASSQGPATERSTYGYTF.